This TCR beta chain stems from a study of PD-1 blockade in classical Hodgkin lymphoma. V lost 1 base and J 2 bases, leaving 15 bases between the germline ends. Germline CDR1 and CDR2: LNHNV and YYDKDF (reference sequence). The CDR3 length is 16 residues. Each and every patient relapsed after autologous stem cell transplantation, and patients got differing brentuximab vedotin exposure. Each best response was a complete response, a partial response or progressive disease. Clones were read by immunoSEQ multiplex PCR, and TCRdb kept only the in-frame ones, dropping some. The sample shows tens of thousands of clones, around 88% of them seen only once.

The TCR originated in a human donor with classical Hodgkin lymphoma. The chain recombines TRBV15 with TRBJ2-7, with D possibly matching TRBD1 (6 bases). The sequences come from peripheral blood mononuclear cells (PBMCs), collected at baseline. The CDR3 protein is CATSRGGQGGAYEQYF. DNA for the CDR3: TGTGCCACCAGCAGAGGGGGGCAAGGGGGTGCCTACGAGCAGTACTTC.